A single sample is the source of the 23 T cell receptor beta chains below, sequenced in a study of graft-versus-host responses after intestinal transplantation. Clones were read by immunoSEQ multiplex PCR, and TCRdb kept only the in-frame ones, dropping some. The data hold 40,000 or so clones, with 80% to 95% observed a single time. Sequencing used PBMCs, obtained approximately 700 days after intestinal transplantation. These receptors all stem from a human patient who received an intestinal transplant, so some T cells may come from the graft donor.

The rearrangement links TRBV4-3 to TRBJ1-5; 7 bases are shared with TRBD1. The junction had 5 bases not matched to a gene; V was cut back by 0 bases and J by 6 bases. CDR1 is LGHNA, CDR2 YSLEER, per germline. The CDR3 totals 15 residues. CDR3 amino acids: CASSQDGTVRQPQHF. DNA for the CDR3: TGCGCCAGCAGCCAAGATGGGACAGTGCGTCAGCCCCAGCATTTT.

The V and J genes are TRBV5-1 and TRBJ2-3; D is tentatively TRBD1 or TRBD2 (5 bases each). Deletions cut 0 bases from V and 1 base from J, with 6 bases between. Germline CDR1 SGHRS, CDR2 YFSETQ. The CDR3 extends over 14 amino acids. The CDR3 loop reads CASSLGDRTDTQYF. DNA of the CDR3: TGCGCCAGCAGCTTGGGGGACCGCACAGATACGCAGTATTTT. The whole variable domain, filled in from reference TRBV5-1 and TRBJ2-3, reads KAGVTQTPRYLIKTRGQQVTLSCSPISGHRSVSWYQQTPGQGLQFLFEYFSETQRNKGNFPGRFSGRQFSNSRSEMNVSTLELGDSALYLCASSLGDRTDTQYFGPGTRLTVL.

The J gene is TRBJ1-2, the V gene TRBV11-3; D not certain. V was cut by 5 bases and J by 3 bases, with 7 bases left in between. The CDR3 extends over 12 amino acids. CDR1 and CDR2 from the germline V gene are SGHNT and YENEEA. As DNA, the CDR3 is TGTGCCAGCAGCGGTGGGGACTATGGCTACACCTTC. This gives the protein CASSGGDYGYTF.

This clone was counted a single time. This chain links TRBV18 with TRBJ2-5; D uncertain. Trimming left V 3 bases short and J 5 bases short, with 22 bases between. This CDR3 is built from 17 residues. The germline V gene encodes CDR1 KGHSH and CDR2 LQKENI. CDR3 DNA sequence: TGTGCCAGCTCACCCAGAGGAGATGGGTACCCATGGGAGACCCAGTACTTC. Protein sequence: CASSPRGDGYPWETQYF.

This chain connects TRBV5-1 to TRBJ2-5; D perhaps matches TRBD1 (6 bases). Trimming left V 1 base short and J 11 bases short, with 18 bases between. The V gene's germline CDR1 is SGHRS and CDR2 YFSETQ. The CDR3 runs to 14 residues. The CDR3, as DNA: TGCGCCAGCAGCTTGTCCCAGGGGCCGCGAGAGCAGTACTTC. Translation: CASSLSQGPREQYF.

This clone was picked up one time. The V gene is TRBV5-1, the J gene TRBJ2-7, with D possibly called TRBD1 or TRBD2 (5 bases each). The CDR3 spans 15 residues. In germline, CDR1 is SGHRS, CDR2 YFSETQ. Between the trimmed V and J ends, which lost 6 bases and 2 bases, there was a span of 18 bases. The CDR3 nucleotides read TGCGCCAGCACCCCCGGGACCGGGATAGCCTACGAGCAGTACTTC. Amino acids: CASTPGTGIAYEQYF.

The chain uses TRBV5-1 and TRBJ2-3; 8 bases are shared with TRBD2. Germline trimming cut 2 bases from V and 6 bases from J; bases unmatched to any gene: 8. This CDR3 contains 15 residues. Germline values: CDR1 SGHRS, CDR2 YFSETQ. The CDR3, as DNA: TGCGCCAGCAGCTTTGACGGGGGGGCCTCGGATACGCAGTATTTT. Protein: CASSFDGGASDTQYF.

Remarks on this clone: At one end the junction does not follow the germline gene, possibly because of a read error. The rearrangement links TRBV5-3 to TRBJ1-2; possible D gene TRBD1, 5 bases. TRBV5-3 belongs to the ORF category, with a function that is uncertain. There are 15 residues in the CDR3. CDR3 DNA sequence: TGTGCCAGCAGCTTGGCAGGGAGAAATGGCTATGGCTACACCTTC. The encoded protein is CASSLAGRNGYGYTF.

V and J are TRBV27 and TRBJ2-1, with 14 nucleotides matching TRBD2. The CDR3 consists of 16 residues. Germline V gene sequence: CDR1 MNHEY, CDR2 SMNVEV (reference sequence). V dropped 5 bases and J dropped 9; count of bases not matched to a gene: 9. The DNA for the CDR3 is TGTGCCAGCAGTCCGACTAGCGGGGGGGTAGTGGCTGAGCAGTTCTTC. It is translated as CASSPTSGGVVAEQFF.

The V and J genes are TRBV5-6 and TRBJ1-4; D perhaps matches TRBD1 (6 bases). V shed 1 base and J shed 10 bases, with 11 bases lying between them. The CDR3 consists of 13 residues. The germline V gene has CDR1 SGHDT and CDR2 YYEEEE. The CDR3 loop is CASSLSRGGKLFF. CDR3 coding DNA: TGTGCCAGCAGCTTGTCCAGGGGTGGAAAACTGTTTTTT.

This chain uses TRBV12-5 with TRBJ1-6; 7 positions agree with TRBD1. With 1 base clipped from V and 8 bases from J, the junction kept 2 bases outside the gene matches. CDR1 is LGHNT, CDR2 FRNRAP, per germline. The CDR3 has 14 amino acids. In nucleotides, the CDR3 is TGTGCTAGTGGTTTGGACAGGGGCTATTCACCCCTCCACTTT. Its protein is CASGLDRGYSPLHF. Combining the CDR3 with reference TRBV12-5 and TRBJ1-6 gives the whole variable domain DARVTQTPRHKVTEMGQEVTMRCQPILGHNTVFWYRQTMMQGLELLAYFRNRAPLDDSGMPKDRFSAEMPDATLATLKIQPSEPRDSAVYFCASGLDRGYSPLHFGNGTRLTVT.

Turning to this clone: The sample contains more than one DNA sequence encoding this CDR3. This chain connects TRBV11-3 to TRBJ2-7; D unclear. Germline V gene sequence: CDR1 SGHNT, CDR2 YENEEA. This CDR3 is built from 11 residues. The V gene lost 9 bases and the J gene lost 1 base, with 7 bases spanning the gap. The CDR3 coding sequence is TGTGCCAGAACAGAGTCCTACGAGCAGTACTTC. The encoded protein is CARTESYEQYF.

The chain carries TRBV7-9 and TRBJ1-2; D unclear. The germline V gene encodes CDR1 SEHNR and CDR2 FQNEAQ (reference sequence). V was clipped by 5 bases and J by 4 bases, with 17 bases between them. The CDR3 loop spans 15 amino acids. CDR3 protein: CASSPTLVPGYGYTF. The DNA for the CDR3 is TGTGCCAGCAGCCCAACTCTGGTTCCGGGCTATGGCTACACCTTC.

J is TRBJ2-1 and V is TRBV27, with 8 bases fitting TRBD2. The V gene's germline CDR1 is MNHEY and CDR2 SMNVEV (reference sequence). This CDR3 has 15 amino acids. Trimming took 3 bases from V and 7 from J; bases not matched to a gene: 8. The chain's CDR3 is CASSFLLADLNEQFF. The DNA of the CDR3 is TGTGCCAGCAGTTTTTTACTAGCGGACCTGAATGAGCAGTTCTTC.

V and J are TRBV2 and TRBJ1-2, with TRBD1 matching 9 bases. The CDR3 is made up of 14 amino acids. J was trimmed by 6 bases and V by 6 bases; bases with no gene match: 8. The germline gives CDR1 SNHLY, CDR2 FYNNEI. This chain's CDR3 is CASRVGQGQNGYTF. In nucleotides, the CDR3 is TGTGCCAGCAGGGTTGGACAGGGGCAGAATGGCTACACCTTC.

The chain is built from TRBV2 and TRBJ1-1; 10 bases match TRBD1. This CDR3 spans 14 amino acids. Trimming took 6 bases from V and 5 from J; bases not matched to a gene: 6. Germline V CDR1 and CDR2: SNHLY, FYNNEI. CDR3 protein: CASRPGQGKTEAFF. DNA of the CDR3: TGTGCCAGCAGGCCGGGACAGGGGAAGACTGAAGCTTTCTTT.

V is TRBV6-4 and J is TRBJ2-3; 8 nucleotides agree with TRBD2. The CDR3 is 15 amino acids. J lost 1 base, V lost 3 bases, and 3 bases had no gene match. Germline V CDR1 and CDR2: MRHNA, SNTAGT. This CDR3 reads CASSEVTSGTDTQYF. The CDR3 DNA follows: TGTGCCAGCAGTGAAGTGACTAGCGGCACAGATACGCAGTATTTT.

The rearrangement joins TRBV6-5 to TRBJ2-1, with 12 bases that match TRBD2. The germline CDR1 and CDR2 sequences are MNHEY and SVGAGI. The CDR3 sequence is 15 residues long. Losses at the gene ends were 3 bases for V and 7 bases for J; bases not matched to a gene: 4. The CDR3 here is CASSYLAGGANEQFF. In DNA, the CDR3 is TGTGCCAGCAGTTATCTAGCGGGAGGGGCTAATGAGCAGTTCTTC.

The rearrangement joins TRBV25-1 to TRBJ2-7; TRBD1 matches 9 bases. The CDR3 has 14 residues. Losses at the gene ends were 5 bases for V and 2 bases for J; bases not matched to a gene: 4. CDR1 and CDR2 from the germline V gene are MGHDK and SYGVNS. The CDR3, as DNA: TGTGCCAGCAGTAGGGACAGGGAACCCTACGAGCAGTACTTC. Translation: CASSRDREPYEQYF.

This chain uses TRBV9 with TRBJ2-1; 12 bases match TRBD2. From germline, CDR1 is SGDLS and CDR2 YYNGEE. The CDR3 totals 16 residues. After removal of 3 bases from V and 5 bases from J, the junction contained 6 bases not matched to a gene. The CDR3 is CASSESSSGRDNEQFF. The CDR3 nucleotides read TGTGCCAGCAGCGAGAGTTCTAGCGGGAGGGACAATGAGCAGTTCTTC.

The CDR3 sequence: CASSIRGIWGREQYF. The CDR3 coding sequence is TGTGCCAGTAGTATCAGGGGGATTTGGGGGCGCGAGCAGTACTTC. The V call is TRBV19, the J call TRBJ2-5; 7 positions match TRBD1. The closer fit of TRBJ2-7 to the DNA end suggests the J call may be wrong. The CDR3 runs to 15 residues. Germline CDR1 reads LNHDA; CDR2 reads SQIVND (reference sequence).

The rearrangement joins TRBV5-1 to TRBJ2-2; D ambiguous. Germline-derived CDR1 and CDR2 are SGHRS and YFSETQ. The CDR3 is 15 amino acids. With 4 bases removed from V and 2 bases from J, the gap between germline ends came to 12 bases. The CDR3 nucleotides are TGCGCCAGCAGCCTCTTACAGATTAACACCGGGGAGCTGTTTTTT. Its protein is CASSLLQINTGELFF.

The chain is built from TRBV28 and TRBJ1-2; a possible D gene is TRBD1 (5 bases). The CDR3 runs 12 residues. V was pared by 1 base and J by 9 bases, with 9 bases between. Germline CDR1 and CDR2: MDHEN and SYDVKM. The CDR3 DNA sequence: TGTGCCAGCAGTTTATTACCAGGGAGCTACACCTTC. Translated, it gives CASSLLPGSYTF.